The sample holds one count of the clone carrying this T cell receptor beta chain. The sample is drawn from a study of T cell responses to AZD1222 COVID-19 vaccine. The V end lost 4 bases, the J end lost 5 bases, and 15 bases lay between the germline ends. CDR1 and CDR2 (germline): SGHKS, YYEKEE (reference sequence). CDR3 length: 14 amino acids. Using immunoSEQ multiplex PCR, the repertoire was profiled, and TCRdb retains in-frame clones only, with some absent. This repertoire shows about 85,000 clones, roughly nine tenths found once; its top ten account for over 2%. The sample in question was peripheral blood, obtained on day 0 of AZD1222 vaccination. The chain recombines TRBV5-5 with TRBJ1-2; D ambiguous. This TCR was sampled from an adult in good health. CDR3 in amino acids: CASSSGLAEYGYTF. The CDR3 coding sequence is TGTGCCAGCAGCAGTGGACTTGCCGAATATGGCTACACCTTC.